Only one count was recorded for the clone carrying this TCR beta chain. Its antigen is currently unknown. CDR3 length: 13 amino acids. Trimming shortened V by 3 bases and J by 0 bases, and 4 bases separated the two germline ends. The germline CDR1 and CDR2 sequences are LNHNV and YYDKDF (reference sequence). Method: immunoSEQ multiplex PCR; TCRdb's copy keeps in-frame clones and lacks some. Of about 100,000 clones in the sample, approximately 86% were seen once. This sample is part of a study of T cell responses to AZD1222 COVID-19 vaccine. Study conclusions and caveats: Repertoires were obtained solely post-peak T cell response. Most donors were white British and more were female, and clonal diversity was possibly underestimated. Vaccine-related CD4 TCRs covered spike, predominating at 160-218 and 743-854. Reports indicate that nearly half of spike-specific TCRs are directed at unmutated variant regions.

The source material was peripheral blood, sampled on day 0 of AZD1222 vaccination. The chain joins TRBV15 to TRBJ2-3; D gene unclear. The sequence derives from an adult in good health. As DNA, the CDR3 is TGTGCCACCAGCAGCGGGAGCACAGATACGCAGTATTTT. Residues: CATSSGSTDTQYF.